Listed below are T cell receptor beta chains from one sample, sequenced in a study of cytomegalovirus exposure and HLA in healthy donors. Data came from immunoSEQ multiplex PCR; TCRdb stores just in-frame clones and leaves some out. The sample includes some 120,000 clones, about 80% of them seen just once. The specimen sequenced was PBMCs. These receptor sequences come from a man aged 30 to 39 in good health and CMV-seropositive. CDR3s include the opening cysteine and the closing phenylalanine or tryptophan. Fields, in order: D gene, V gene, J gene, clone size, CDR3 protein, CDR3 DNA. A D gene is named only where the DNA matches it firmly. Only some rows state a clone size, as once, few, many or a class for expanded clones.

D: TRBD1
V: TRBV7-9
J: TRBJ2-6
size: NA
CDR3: CASSRDSLLYSGANVLTF
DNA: TGTGCCAGCAGCAGGGACAGCTTACTCTACTCTGGGGCCAACGTCCTGACTTTC

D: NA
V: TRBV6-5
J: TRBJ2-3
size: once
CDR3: CASSSRVGTDTQYF
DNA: TGTGCCAGCAGTTCGAGGGTGGGGACAGATACGCAGTATTTT

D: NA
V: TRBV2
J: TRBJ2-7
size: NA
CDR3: CASRVEDWWEQYF
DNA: TGTGCCAGCAGGGTTGAGGATTGGTGGGAGCAGTACTTC

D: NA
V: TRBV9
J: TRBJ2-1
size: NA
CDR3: CASSPTGSSYNEQFF
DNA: TGTGCCAGCAGCCCCACAGGGAGCTCCTACAATGAGCAGTTCTTC

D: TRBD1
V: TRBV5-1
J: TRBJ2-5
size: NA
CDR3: CASSLGTVGATETQYF
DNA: TGCGCCAGCAGCCTCGGGACAGTGGGAGCGACGGAGACCCAGTACTTC

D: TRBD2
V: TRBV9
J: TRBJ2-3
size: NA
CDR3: CASSVALPSGGADTQYF
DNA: TGTGCCAGCAGCGTAGCCCTCCCTAGCGGGGGGGCAGATACGCAGTATTTT

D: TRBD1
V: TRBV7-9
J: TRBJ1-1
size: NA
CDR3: CSSSPDRTEAFF
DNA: TGTTCCAGCAGCCCGGACAGGACTGAAGCTTTCTTT

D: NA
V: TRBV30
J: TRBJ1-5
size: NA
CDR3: CAWSSGISNQPQHF
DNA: TGTGCCTGGAGTTCAGGGATTAGCAATCAGCCCCAGCATTTT

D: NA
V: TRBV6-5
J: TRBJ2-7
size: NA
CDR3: CASSTQLQGYEQYF
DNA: TGTGCCAGCAGTACGCAACTGCAGGGCTACGAGCAGTACTTC

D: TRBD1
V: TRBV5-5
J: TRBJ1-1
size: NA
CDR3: CASSFHSGTGVNEAFF
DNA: TGTGCCAGCAGCTTTCACTCCGGGACAGGGGTCAATGAAGCTTTCTTT

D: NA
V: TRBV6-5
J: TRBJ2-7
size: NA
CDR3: CASRSFPRGTYEQYF
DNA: TGTGCCAGCCGATCCTTTCCCCGCGGCACCTACGAGCAGTACTTC